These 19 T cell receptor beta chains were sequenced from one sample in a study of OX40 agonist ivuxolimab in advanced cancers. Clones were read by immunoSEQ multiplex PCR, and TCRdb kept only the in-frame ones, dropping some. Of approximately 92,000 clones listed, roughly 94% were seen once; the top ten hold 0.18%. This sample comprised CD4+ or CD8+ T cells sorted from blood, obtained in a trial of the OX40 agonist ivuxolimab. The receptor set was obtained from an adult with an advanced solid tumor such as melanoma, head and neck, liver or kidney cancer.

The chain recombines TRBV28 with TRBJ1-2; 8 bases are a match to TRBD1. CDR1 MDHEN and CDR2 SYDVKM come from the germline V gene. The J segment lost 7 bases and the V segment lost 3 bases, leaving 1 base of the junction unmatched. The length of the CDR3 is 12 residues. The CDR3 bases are TGTGCCAGCAGTTTCAGGGGGCGTGGCTACACCTTC. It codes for CASSFRGRGYTF.

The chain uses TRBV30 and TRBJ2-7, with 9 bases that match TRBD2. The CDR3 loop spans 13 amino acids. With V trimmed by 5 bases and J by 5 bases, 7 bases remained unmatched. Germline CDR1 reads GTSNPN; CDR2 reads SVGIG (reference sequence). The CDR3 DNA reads TGTGCCTGGTCGGGACTAGCTCAGAACGAGCAGTACTTC. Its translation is CAWSGLAQNEQYF.

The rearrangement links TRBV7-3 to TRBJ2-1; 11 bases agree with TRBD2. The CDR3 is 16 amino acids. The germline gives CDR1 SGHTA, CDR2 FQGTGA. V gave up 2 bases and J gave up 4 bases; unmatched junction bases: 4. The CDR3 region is CASSLGGTSGYNEQFF. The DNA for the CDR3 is TGTGCCAGCAGCTTAGGCGGGACTAGCGGATACAATGAGCAGTTCTTC.

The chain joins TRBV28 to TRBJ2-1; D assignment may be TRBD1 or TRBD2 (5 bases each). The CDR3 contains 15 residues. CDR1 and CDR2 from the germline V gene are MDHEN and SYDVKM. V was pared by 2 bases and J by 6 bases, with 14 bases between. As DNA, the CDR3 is TGTGCCAGCAGTTTAGGGGCCTCTGGGAGCAATGAGCAGTTCTTC. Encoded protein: CASSLGASGSNEQFF.

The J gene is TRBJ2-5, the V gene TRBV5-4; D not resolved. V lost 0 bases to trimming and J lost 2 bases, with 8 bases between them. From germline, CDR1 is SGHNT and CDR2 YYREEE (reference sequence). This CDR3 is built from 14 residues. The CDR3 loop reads CASSLESVQETQYF. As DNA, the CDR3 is TGTGCCAGCAGCTTGGAGTCGGTTCAAGAGACCCAGTACTTC. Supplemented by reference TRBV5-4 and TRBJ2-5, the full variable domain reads ETGVTQSPTHLIKTRGQQVTLRCSSQSGHNTVSWYQQALGQGPQFIFQYYREEENGRGNFPPRFSGLQFPNYSSELNVNALELDDSALYLCASSLESVQETQYFGPGTRLLVL.

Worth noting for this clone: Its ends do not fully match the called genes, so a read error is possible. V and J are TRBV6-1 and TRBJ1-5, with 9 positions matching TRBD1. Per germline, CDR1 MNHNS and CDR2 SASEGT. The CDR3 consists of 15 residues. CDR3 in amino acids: CASSGGQGSSQPQHF. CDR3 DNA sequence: TGTGCCAGCAGTGGGGGACAGGGTAGCAGTCAGCCCCAGCATTTT.

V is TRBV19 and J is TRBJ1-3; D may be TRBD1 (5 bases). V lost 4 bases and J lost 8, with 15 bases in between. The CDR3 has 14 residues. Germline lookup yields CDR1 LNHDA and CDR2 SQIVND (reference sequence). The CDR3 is CASSTGLFGDTIYF. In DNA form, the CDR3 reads TGTGCCAGTAGTACAGGGTTATTCGGCGACACCATATATTTT.

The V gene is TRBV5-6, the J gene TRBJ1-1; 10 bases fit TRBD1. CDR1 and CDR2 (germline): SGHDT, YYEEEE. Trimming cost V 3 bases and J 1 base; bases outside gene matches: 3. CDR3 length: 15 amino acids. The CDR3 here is CASSSGQGWNTEAFF. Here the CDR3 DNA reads TGTGCCAGCAGCTCGGGACAGGGGTGGAACACTGAAGCTTTCTTT.

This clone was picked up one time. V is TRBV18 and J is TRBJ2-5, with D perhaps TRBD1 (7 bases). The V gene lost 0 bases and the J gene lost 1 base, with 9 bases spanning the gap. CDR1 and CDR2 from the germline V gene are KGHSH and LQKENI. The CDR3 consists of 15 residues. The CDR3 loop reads CASSPPRGAQETQYF. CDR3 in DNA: TGTGCCAGCTCACCACCCAGGGGGGCCCAAGAGACCCAGTACTTC.

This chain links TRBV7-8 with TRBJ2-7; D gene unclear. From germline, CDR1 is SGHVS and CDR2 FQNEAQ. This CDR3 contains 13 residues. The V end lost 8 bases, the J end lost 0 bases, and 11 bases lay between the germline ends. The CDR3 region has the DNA TGTGCCAGCGGTGGGTCGGCCTCCTACGAGCAGTACTTC. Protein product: CASGGSASYEQYF.

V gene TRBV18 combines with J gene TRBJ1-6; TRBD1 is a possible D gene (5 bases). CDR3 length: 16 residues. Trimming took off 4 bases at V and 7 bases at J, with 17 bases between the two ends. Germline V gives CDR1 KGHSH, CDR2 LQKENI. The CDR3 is CASSQSPQGMNSPLHF. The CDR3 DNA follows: TGTGCCAGCTCACAATCCCCCCAGGGAATGAATTCACCCCTCCACTTT.

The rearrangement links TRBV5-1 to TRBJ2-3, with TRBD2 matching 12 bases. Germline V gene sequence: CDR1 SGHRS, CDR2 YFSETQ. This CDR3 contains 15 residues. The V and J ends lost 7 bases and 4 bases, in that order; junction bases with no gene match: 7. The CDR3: CASARLAGVSDTQYF. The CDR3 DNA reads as TGCGCCAGCGCACGACTAGCGGGAGTCTCAGATACGCAGTATTTT.

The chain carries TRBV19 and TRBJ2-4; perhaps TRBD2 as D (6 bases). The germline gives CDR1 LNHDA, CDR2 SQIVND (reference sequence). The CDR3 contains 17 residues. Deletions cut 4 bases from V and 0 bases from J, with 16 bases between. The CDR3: CASSTLIRDLAKNIQYF. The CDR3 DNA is TGTGCCAGTAGTACTCTCATCAGGGACTTAGCCAAAAACATTCAGTACTTC.

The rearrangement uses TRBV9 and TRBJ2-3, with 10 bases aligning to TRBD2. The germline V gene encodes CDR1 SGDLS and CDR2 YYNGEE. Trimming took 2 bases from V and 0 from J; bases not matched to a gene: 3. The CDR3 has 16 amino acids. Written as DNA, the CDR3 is TGTGCCAGCAGCGTCTCGGGACTAGCGAGCACAGATACGCAGTATTTT. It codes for CASSVSGLASTDTQYF.

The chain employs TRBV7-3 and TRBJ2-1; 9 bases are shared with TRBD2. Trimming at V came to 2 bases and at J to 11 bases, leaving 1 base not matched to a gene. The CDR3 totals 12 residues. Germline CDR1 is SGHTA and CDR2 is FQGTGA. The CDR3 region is CASSLGTSKQFF. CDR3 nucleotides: TGTGCCAGCAGCTTAGGGACTAGCAAGCAGTTCTTC.

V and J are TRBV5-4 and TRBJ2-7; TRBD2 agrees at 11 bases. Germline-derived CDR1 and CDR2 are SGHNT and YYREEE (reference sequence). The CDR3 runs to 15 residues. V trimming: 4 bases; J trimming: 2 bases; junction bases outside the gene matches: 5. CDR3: CASSPGTSGTYEQYF. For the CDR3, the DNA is TGTGCCAGCAGCCCGGGGACTAGCGGAACCTACGAGCAGTACTTC.

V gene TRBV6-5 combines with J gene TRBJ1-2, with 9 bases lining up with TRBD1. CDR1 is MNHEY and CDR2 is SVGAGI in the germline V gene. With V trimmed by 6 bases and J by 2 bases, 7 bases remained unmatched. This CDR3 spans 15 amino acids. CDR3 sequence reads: CASSPSGQGNYGYTF. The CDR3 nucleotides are TGTGCCAGCAGCCCCTCCGGACAGGGGAACTATGGCTACACCTTC.

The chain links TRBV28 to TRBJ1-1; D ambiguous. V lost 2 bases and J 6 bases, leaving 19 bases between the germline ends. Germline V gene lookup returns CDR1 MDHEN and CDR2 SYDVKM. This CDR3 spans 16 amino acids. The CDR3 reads CASSLGVGRVGSEAFF. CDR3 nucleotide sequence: TGTGCCAGCAGTTTAGGAGTCGGAAGGGTTGGGTCTGAAGCTTTCTTT.

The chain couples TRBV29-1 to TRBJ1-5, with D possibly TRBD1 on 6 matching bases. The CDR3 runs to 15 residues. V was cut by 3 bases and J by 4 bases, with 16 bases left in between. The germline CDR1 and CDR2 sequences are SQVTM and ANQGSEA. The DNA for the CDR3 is TGCAGCGTTGATCAAACCCGGGACAAAAATCAGCCCCAGCATTTT. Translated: CSVDQTRDKNQPQHF.